This T cell receptor (beta chain) appears in the sequencing data of a study of human T cells and chemical hapten exposure (TCRdb year 2021). As for the study more broadly: For sensitization, 2% DPC in acetone was applied to a 2 cm by 2 cm area of upper inner arm skin. Throughout the study period of around 25 weeks, patients also received therapeutic DPC doses to the scalp every week. Patch tests used Finn chambers with 0.01% DPC on the upper back, scored after 6 days by International Contact Dermatitis Research Group standards. The patient cohort, mostly female, included alopecia areata with under or over 50% scalp involvement, alopecia totalis and alopecia universalis. The libraries were sequenced as a pool, and the TCR yield per sample differed mostly because of small variations in library volumes within the pool. The study tracked peripheral blood TCR repertoire changes in vivo during primary and secondary sensitization to the hapten diphenylcyclopropenone (DPC) in alopecia patients. Patient blood was sampled pre-sensitization (week 0) and at 2, 6 and about 24 weeks after DPC sensitization. For TCR sequencing, blood came from about 29 alopecia patients at anywhere from one to four time points (pre-sensitization, 2, 6 and 24 weeks).

Points the paper makes about the study in general: All patients had alopecia, a presumed autoimmune disease, so their immune response might differ from that of healthy individuals. A positive correlation was found between the number of PT1 expanded TCRs and patch test score, with significance reached at thresholds 8, 16 and 32 but not 4. Repeated subsampling changed both the strength of the expansion versus patch-test correlation and the threshold at which that correlation became significant. Compared with pre-sensitization or healthy control sets, expanded TCRs formed significantly more large CDR3 similarity clusters, which is consistent with antigen-driven responses. The number of TCRs above 1 in 1000 frequency did not change with DPC sensitization; there was no evidence of global repertoire structure alterations.

Interpreted using the paper, the time point label stands for: pre-sensitization, week 0. This specimen's treatment or condition label, per the study, means: therapeutic diphenylcyclopropenone sensitization with weekly scalp DPC. Blood at each patch-test visit was drawn before the patch test was applied. Patients were eligible if aged 18 to 70, diagnosed with alopecia and judged suitable for DPC therapy, and pregnant patients were excluded. Total RNA was isolated from unfractionated whole blood collected in Tempus Blood RNA tubes. Sequences SGHTA (CDR1) and FQGNSA (CDR2) are obtained from the germline V gene. The CDR3 starts with the cysteine, ends with the phenylalanine, and has 15 residues. The only DNA kept is the CDR3, 45 bases in frame from the first base. Trimming leaves V shorter by 3 bases and J shorter by 4 bases, with the junction holding 6 bases beyond the gene matches. Library prep was done by RACE. TCRdb names NextSeq 500 as the instrument used. During library preparation, unique molecular identifiers were attached to individual cDNA molecules so that TCRs could be counted in a quantitative, reproducible way. From each blood RNA sample, both TCR alpha and TCR beta chains were sequenced. From the authors' description of their analysis: Samples had a median of 95,638 TCRs, with a range from 23,224 to 690,600. The Decombinator software suite was used to annotate V, J and CDR3 in the TCR reads. For the PS versus PT1 abundance plots, all samples were subsampled to the same number of TCRs (28,000). TCRs were defined as expanded if absent before sensitization and observed at least eight times at the 2-week time point. The raw public reads went through TCRdb reprocessing: fastp at Q25, MiXCR clone calling, in-frame beta chains kept. Each CDR3 protein appears once, grouped with its most common genes and DNA. TCRdb's processing, not the authors' own work, is the source of the V and J calls. The sample has fewer than 300,000 distinct CDR3 sequences on record, 7% to 10% of them singletons. Together, the top ten hold 2.3% of the sample.

With regard to this clonotype: Its binding antigen is unknown. No much larger clone is present one base from it, and per-base qualities are unavailable.

The sequenced sample was whole blood, obtained in connection with sensitization to the hapten diphenylcyclopropenone (DPC). Rearrangement joined TRBV7-2 to TRBJ2-3; 8 bases in the junction line up with TRBD2. The TCR originated in a woman between 40 and 55 years old with alopecia areata. Some clones in this sample may be carry-over from other donors' samples. The nucleotides are TGTGCCAGCAGCTTCCCCAGCGGGAGATCAGATACGCAGTATTTT. Its protein product is CASSFPSGRSDTQYF.